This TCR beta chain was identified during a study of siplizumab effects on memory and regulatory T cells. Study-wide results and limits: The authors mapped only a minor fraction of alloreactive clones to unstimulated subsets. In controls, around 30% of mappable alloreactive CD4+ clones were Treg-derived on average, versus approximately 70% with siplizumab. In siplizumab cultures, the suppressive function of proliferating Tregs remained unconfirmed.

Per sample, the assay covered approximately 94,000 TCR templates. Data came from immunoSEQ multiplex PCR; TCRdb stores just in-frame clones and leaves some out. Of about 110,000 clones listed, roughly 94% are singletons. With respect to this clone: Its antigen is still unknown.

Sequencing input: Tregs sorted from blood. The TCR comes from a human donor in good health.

CDR3 DNA sequence: TGCAGCGTTGCTAGGGGAAGGGGCGGGTATGAAAAACTGTTTTTT. Translation gives CSVARGRGGYEKLFF. The rearrangement uses TRBV29-1 and TRBJ1-4; possibly TRBD1 for D (5 bases). The CDR3 length is 15 residues. The V end lost 4 bases, the J end lost 6 bases, and 18 bases lay between the germline ends. The germline CDR1 and CDR2 sequences are SQVTM and ANQGSEA.